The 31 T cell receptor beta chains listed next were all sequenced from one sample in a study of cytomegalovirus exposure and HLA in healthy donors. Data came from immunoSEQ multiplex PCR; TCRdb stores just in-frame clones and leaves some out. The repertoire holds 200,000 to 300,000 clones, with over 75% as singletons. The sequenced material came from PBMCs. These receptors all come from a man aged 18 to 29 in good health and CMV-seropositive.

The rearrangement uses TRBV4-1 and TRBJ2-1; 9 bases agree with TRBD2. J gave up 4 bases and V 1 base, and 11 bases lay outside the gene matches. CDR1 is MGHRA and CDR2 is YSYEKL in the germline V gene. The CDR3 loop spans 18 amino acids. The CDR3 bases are TGCGCCAGCAGCCAAGGAGGCCCTGTGACTAGCGGTTACAATGAGCAGTTCTTC. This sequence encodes CASSQGGPVTSGYNEQFF.

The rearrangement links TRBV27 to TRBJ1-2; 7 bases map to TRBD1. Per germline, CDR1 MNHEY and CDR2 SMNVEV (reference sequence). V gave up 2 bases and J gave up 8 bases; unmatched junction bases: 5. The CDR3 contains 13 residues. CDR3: CASSLHTGVGYTF. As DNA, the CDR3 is TGTGCCAGCAGTTTACACACAGGGGTGGGCTACACCTTC.

CDR3: CASSFTGRVGNEQFF. CDR3 in DNA: TGTGCCAGCAGCTTTACAGGGAGGGTTGGCAATGAGCAGTTCTTC. The genes are TRBV7-2 and TRBJ2-1; the D gene is possibly TRBD2 (7 bases). V was clipped by 3 bases and J by 6 bases, with 15 bases between them. The germline V gene has CDR1 SGHTA and CDR2 FQGNSA. CDR3 size: 15 residues. The variable domain in full, completed from reference TRBV7-2 and TRBJ2-1, reads GAGVSQSPSNKVTEKGKDVELRCDPISGHTALYWYRQSLGQGLEFLIYFQGNSAPDKSGLPSDRFSAERTGGSVSTLTIQRTQQEDSAVYLCASSFTGRVGNEQFFGPGTRLTVL.

The CDR3 region has the DNA TGTGCCAGCAGCGCTTACAGGGAAGGGACCCAGTACTTC. Its protein is CASSAYREGTQYF. V and J are TRBV7-7 and TRBJ2-5; tentatively, D is TRBD1 (6 bases). V shed 5 bases and J shed 7 bases, with 14 bases lying between them. Germline loops: CDR1 SSHAT, CDR2 FNYEAQ (reference sequence). This CDR3 comprises 13 residues.

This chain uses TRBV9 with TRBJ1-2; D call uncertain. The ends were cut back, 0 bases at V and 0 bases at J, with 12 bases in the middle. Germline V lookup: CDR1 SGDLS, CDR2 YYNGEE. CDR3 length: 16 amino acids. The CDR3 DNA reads TGTGCCAGCAGCGTAGGTTCTCTTGGAGCTAACTATGGCTACACCTTC. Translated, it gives CASSVGSLGANYGYTF.

CDR3 residues: CASSVGLADQPQHF. Here the CDR3 DNA reads TGTGCCAGTAGTGTGGGACTTGCCGATCAGCCCCAGCATTTT. The chain joins TRBV19 to TRBJ1-5; D is perhaps TRBD1 (5 bases). Looked up from germline, CDR1 is LNHDA and CDR2 is SQIVND (reference sequence). V lost 5 bases and J lost 5, with 13 bases in between. This CDR3 is 14 amino acids long.

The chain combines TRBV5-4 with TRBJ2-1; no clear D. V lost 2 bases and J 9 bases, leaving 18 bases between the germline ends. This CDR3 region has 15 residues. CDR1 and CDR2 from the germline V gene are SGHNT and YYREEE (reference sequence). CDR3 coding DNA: TGTGCCAGCAGCTTACCTGCAGACCGCTCGAGTGAGCAGTTCTTC. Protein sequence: CASSLPADRSSEQFF.

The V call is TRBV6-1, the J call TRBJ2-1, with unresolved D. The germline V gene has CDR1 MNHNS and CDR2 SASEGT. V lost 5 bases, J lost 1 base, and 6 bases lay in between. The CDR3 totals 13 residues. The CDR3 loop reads CASSPESYNEQFF. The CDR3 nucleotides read TGTGCCAGCAGTCCGGAGTCCTACAATGAGCAGTTCTTC.

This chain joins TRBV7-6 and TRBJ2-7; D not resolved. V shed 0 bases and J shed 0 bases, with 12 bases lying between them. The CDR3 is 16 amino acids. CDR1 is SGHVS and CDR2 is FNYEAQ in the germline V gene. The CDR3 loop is CASSLASGGSSYEQYF. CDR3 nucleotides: TGTGCCAGCAGCTTAGCGAGTGGTGGAAGCTCCTACGAGCAGTACTTC.

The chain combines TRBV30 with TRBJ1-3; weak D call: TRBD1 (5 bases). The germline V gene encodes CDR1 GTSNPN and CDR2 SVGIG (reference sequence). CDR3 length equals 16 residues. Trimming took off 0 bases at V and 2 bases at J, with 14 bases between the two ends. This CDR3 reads CAWSVRVRGPGNTIYF. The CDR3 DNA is TGTGCCTGGAGTGTACGAGTAAGGGGACCTGGAAACACCATATATTTT.

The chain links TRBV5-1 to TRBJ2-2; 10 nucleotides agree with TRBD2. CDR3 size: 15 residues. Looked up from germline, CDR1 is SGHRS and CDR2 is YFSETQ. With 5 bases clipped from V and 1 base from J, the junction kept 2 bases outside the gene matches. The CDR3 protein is CASSWTSGNTGELFF. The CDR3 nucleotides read TGCGCCAGCAGTTGGACTAGCGGGAACACCGGGGAGCTGTTTTTT.

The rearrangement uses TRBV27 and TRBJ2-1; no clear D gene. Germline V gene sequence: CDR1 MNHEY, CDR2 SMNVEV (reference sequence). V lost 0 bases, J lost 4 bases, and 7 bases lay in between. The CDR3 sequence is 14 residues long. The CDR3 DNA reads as TGTGCCAGCAGTTTATCGGTCCGATACAATGAGCAGTTCTTC. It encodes CASSLSVRYNEQFF.

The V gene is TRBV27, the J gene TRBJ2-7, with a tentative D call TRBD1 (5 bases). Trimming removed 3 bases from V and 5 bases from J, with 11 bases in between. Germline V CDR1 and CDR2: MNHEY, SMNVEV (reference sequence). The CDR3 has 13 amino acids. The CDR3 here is CASSFQGNHEQYF. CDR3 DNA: TGTGCCAGCAGTTTCCAGGGAAACCACGAGCAGTACTTC.

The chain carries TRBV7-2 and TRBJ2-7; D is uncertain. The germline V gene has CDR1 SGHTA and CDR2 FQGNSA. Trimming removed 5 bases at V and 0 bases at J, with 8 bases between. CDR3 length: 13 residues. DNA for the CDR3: TGTGCCAGCAGCCAACGGGCCTCCTACGAGCAGTACTTC. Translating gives CASSQRASYEQYF.

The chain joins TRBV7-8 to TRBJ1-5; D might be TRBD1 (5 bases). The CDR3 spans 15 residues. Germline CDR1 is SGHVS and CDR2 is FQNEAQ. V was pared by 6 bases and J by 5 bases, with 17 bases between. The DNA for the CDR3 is TGTGCCAGCAGATCGGGGGAATTCTCCTATCAGCCCCAGCATTTT. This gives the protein CASRSGEFSYQPQHF.

CDR3 sequence reads: CASSLSVDTQYF. DNA for the CDR3: TGCGCCAGCAGCTTGTCTGTAGATACGCAGTATTTT. This chain links TRBV5-1 with TRBJ2-3; D uncertain. Trimming pared 1 base from V and 5 bases from J, leaving 5 bases between. The CDR3 contains 12 residues. The germline V gene has CDR1 SGHRS and CDR2 YFSETQ. Full variable domain (outside the CDR3, taken from reference TRBV5-1 and TRBJ2-3): KAGVTQTPRYLIKTRGQQVTLSCSPISGHRSVSWYQQTPGQGLQFLFEYFSETQRNKGNFPGRFSGRQFSNSRSEMNVSTLELGDSALYLCASSLSVDTQYFGPGTRLTVL.

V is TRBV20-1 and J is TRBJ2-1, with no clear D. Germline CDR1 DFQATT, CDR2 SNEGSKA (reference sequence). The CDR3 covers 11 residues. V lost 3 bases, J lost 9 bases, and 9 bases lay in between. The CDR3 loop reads CSASDALEQFF. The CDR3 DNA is TGCAGTGCTAGTGACGCCCTTGAGCAGTTCTTC.

For the CDR3, the DNA is TGCGCCAGCAGCCAAGGCAGGGCCCCCAATCAGCCCCAGCATTTT. It is translated as CASSQGRAPNQPQHF. The rearrangement links TRBV4-1 to TRBJ1-5, with D tentatively TRBD1 (5 bases). Deletions cut 1 base from V and 3 bases from J, with 10 bases between. Per germline, CDR1 MGHRA and CDR2 YSYEKL. CDR3 length: 15 residues.

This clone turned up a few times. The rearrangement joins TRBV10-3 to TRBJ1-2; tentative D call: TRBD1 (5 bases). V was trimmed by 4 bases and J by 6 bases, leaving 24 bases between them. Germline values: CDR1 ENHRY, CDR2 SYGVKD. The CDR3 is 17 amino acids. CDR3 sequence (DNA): TGTGCCATCAGTGCAATAAAACCGGGCGGGGCGCCTAATGGCTACACCTTC. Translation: CAISAIKPGGAPNGYTF.

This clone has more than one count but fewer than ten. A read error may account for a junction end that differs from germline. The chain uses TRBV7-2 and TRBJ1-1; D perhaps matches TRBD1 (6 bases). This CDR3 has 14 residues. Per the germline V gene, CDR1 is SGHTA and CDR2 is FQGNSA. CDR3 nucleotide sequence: TGTGCCAGCAGCCTAGCGACAGGGAACACTGAAGCTTTCTTT. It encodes CASSLATGNTEAFF.

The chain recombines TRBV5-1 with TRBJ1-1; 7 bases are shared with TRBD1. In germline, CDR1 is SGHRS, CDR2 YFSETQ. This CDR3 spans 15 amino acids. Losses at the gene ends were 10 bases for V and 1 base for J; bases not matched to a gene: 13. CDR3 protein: CAARTGDSANTEAFF. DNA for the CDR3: TGCGCCGCCAGGACAGGAGACTCGGCGAACACTGAAGCTTTCTTT.

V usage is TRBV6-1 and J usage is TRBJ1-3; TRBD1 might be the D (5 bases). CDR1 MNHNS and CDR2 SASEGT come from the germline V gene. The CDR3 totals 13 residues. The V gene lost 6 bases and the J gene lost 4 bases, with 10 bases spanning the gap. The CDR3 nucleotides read TGTGCCAGCAGGTCAGGGTTAGGAAACACCATATATTTT. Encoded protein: CASRSGLGNTIYF.

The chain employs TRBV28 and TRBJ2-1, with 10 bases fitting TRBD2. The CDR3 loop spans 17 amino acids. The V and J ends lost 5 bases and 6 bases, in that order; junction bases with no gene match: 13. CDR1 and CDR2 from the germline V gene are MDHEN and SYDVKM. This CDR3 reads CASSIMPPAGGGNEQFF. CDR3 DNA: TGTGCCAGCAGTATCATGCCCCCAGCGGGAGGGGGCAATGAGCAGTTCTTC.

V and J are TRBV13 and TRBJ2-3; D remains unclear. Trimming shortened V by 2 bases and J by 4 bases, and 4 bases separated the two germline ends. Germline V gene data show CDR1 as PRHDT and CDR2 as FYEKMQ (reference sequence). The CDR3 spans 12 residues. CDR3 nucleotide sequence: TGTGCCAGCAGCTTATCCCCAGATACGCAGTATTTT. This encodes CASSLSPDTQYF.

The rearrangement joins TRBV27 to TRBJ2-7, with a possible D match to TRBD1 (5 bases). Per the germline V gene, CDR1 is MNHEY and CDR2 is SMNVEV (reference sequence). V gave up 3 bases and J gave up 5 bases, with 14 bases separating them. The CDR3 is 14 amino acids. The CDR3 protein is CASSFSTGSHEQYF. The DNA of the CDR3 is TGTGCCAGCAGTTTCTCCACAGGTTCACACGAGCAGTACTTC.

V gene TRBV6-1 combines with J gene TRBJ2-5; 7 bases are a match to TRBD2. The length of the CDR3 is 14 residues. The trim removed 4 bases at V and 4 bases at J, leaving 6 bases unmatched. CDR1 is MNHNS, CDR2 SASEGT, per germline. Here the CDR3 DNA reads TGTGCCAGCAGTGCGGGGGGAGTGGGAGAGACCCAGTACTTC. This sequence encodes CASSAGGVGETQYF.

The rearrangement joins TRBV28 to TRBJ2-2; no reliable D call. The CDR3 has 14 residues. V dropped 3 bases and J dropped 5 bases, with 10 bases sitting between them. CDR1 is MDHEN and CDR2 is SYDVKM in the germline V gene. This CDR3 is CASSFQRRTGELFF. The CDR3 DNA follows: TGTGCCAGCAGTTTCCAGCGAAGGACCGGGGAGCTGTTTTTT.

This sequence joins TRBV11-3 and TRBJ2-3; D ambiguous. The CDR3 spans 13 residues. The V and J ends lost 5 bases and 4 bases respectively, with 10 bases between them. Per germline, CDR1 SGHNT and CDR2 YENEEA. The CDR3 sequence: CASSPSLADTQYF. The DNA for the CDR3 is TGTGCCAGCAGCCCCTCCTTGGCAGATACGCAGTATTTT.

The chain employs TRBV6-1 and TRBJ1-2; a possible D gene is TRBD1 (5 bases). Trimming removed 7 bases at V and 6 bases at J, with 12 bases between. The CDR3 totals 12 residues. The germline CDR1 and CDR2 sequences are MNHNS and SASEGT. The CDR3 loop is CASTRDRDGYTF. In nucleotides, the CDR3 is TGTGCCAGCACCCGGGACCGTGATGGCTACACCTTC.

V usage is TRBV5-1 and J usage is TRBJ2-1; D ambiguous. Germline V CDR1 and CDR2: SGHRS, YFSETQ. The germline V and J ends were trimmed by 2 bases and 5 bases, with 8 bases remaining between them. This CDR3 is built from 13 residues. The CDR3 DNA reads TGCGCCAGCAGCTTTCCAAATGACAATGAGCAGTTCTTC. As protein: CASSFPNDNEQFF.

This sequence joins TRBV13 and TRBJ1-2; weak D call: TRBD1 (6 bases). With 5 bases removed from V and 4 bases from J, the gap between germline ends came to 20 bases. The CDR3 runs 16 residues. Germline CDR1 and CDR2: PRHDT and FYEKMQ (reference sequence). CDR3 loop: CASSPLTGSNAYGYTF. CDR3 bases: TGTGCCAGCAGCCCCCTTACAGGGTCGAACGCCTATGGCTACACCTTC.